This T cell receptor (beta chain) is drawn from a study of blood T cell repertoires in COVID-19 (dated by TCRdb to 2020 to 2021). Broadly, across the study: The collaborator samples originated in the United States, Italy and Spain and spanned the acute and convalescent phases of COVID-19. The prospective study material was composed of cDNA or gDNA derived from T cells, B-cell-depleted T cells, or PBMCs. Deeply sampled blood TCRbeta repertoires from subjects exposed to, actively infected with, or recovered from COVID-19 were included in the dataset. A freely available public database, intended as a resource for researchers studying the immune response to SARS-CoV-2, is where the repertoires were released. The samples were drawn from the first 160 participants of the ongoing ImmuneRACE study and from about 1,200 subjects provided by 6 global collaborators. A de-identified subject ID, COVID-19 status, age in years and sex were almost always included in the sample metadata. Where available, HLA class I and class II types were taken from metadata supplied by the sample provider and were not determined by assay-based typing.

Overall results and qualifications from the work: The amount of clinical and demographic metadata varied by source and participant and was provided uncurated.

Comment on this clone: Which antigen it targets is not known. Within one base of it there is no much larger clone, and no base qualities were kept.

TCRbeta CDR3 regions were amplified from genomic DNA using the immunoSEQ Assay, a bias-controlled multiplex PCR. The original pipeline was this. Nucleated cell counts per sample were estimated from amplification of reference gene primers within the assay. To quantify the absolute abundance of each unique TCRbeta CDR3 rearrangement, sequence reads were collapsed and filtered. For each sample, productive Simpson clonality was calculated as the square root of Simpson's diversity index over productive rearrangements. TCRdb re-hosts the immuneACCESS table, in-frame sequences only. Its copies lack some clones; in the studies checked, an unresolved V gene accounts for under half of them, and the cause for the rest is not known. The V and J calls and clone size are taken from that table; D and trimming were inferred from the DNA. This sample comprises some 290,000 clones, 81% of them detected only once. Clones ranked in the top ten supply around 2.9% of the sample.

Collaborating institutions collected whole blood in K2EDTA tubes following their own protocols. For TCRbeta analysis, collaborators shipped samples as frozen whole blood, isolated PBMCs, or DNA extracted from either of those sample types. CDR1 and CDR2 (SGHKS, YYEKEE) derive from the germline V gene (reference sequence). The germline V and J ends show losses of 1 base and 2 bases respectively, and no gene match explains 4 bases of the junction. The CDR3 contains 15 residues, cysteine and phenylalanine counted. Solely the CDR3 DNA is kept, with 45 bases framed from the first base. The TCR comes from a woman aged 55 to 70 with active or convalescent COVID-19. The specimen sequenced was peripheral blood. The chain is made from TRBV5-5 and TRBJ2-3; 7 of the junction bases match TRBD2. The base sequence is TGTGCCAGCAGCTTGATCGGGGGGTCCACAGATACGCAGTATTTT. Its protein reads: CASSLIGGSTDTQYF.